These T cell receptor beta chains were read from a single sample in a study of blood T cell repertoires in COVID-19. TCRdb's table, derived via immunoSEQ multiplex PCR, lists solely in-frame clones and lacks some. This table holds 100,000 to 150,000 clones, more than 80% found once. The sample taken for sequencing was peripheral blood. The receptor source for this set is a woman aged 80 or older with COVID-19, enrolled during active disease. Each CDR3 is given with its conserved first and last residue.

j_call v_call cdr3_aa
TRBJ1-5 TRBV2 CASRRSFLQPQHF
TRBJ2-1 TRBV5-4 CASSLGGRRDEQFF
TRBJ1-2 TRBV5-4 CASSLLMEGYGYTF
TRBJ1-2 TRBV2 CASSESGFGYTF
TRBJ1-1 TRBV7-3 CASSLLTDTEAFF
TRBJ2-3 TRBV28 CASSSIGTQYF
TRBJ1-5 TRBV6-2/TRBV6-3 CASSYMYSNQPQHF
TRBJ1-5 TRBV5-6 CASSWGQGNQPQHF
TRBJ2-2 TRBV29-1 CSAWLGAHTGELFF
TRBJ2-1 TRBV4-3 CASSQETSGSYNEQFF
TRBJ2-1 TRBV2 CASTGNSGIDEQFF
TRBJ2-5 TRBV7-2 CASSLVVAETQYF
TRBJ2-7 TRBV5-4 CASSSSVSSYEQYF